This entry concerns a single T cell receptor (beta chain). Its target is unknown. These data belong to a study of siplizumab effects on memory and regulatory T cells. General study findings and limits: Mappable alloreactive CD4+ clones came from Treg cells 60% to 80% of the time on average with siplizumab, against about 26% in controls.

Germline CDR1 and CDR2: SGHNT and YYREEE (reference sequence). J gave up 3 bases and V 4 bases, and 2 bases lay outside the gene matches. The CDR3 runs to 14 residues. The repertoire was sequenced with immunoSEQ multiplex PCR; TCRdb's copy has only in-frame clones and lacks some. Among some 100,000 clones listed, 94% were seen once. The chain links TRBV5-4 to TRBJ1-2; 11 bases match TRBD1. The source is a human donor in good health. Sequencing was performed on Tregs sorted from blood. The CDR3 DNA sequence: TGTGCCAGCAGCCGGGACAGGGGGGACTATGGCTACACCTTC. Translated, it gives CASSRDRGDYGYTF.